This is a list of T cell receptor beta chains from one sample in a study of T cell changes during pregnancy in multiple sclerosis. Measured with immunoSEQ multiplex PCR; TCRdb has only the in-frame clones, and not every one. The data contain about 93,000 clones, around 94% of them singletons. The sample consisted of peripheral blood, taken after pregnancy. All receptors come from a female donor with multiple sclerosis, enrolled in a pregnancy study. The CDR3 runs from the conserved cysteine through the conserved F or W. The D gene is left open where the match is weak. For some rows the clone size is stated as once, few or many, or as a class when expanded; others skip it.

j_gene	abundance	v_gene	d_gene	CDR3aa	CDR3nt
TRBJ1-2	.	TRBV6-5	.	CASSYLQGGLYGYTF	TGTGCCAGCAGTTATCTCCAGGGAGGACTCTATGGCTACACCTTC
TRBJ2-7	.	TRBV2	TRBD2	CASRLAGGPISYEQYF	TGTGCCAGCAGGCTAGCGGGAGGCCCTATAAGCTACGAGCAGTACTTC
TRBJ2-1	.	TRBV7-2	TRBD2	CASSSGLAGVEQFF	TGTGCCAGCAGCTCGGGACTAGCGGGAGTGGAGCAGTTCTTC
TRBJ1-2	.	TRBV19	.	CASSIFDYGYTF	TGTGCCAGTAGTATATTCGACTATGGCTACACCTTC
TRBJ1-2	.	TRBV7-2	.	CASSLAPGHTDYGYTF	TGTGCCAGCAGCTTGGCCCCGGGACACACGGACTATGGCTACACCTTC
TRBJ2-7	.	TRBV27	.	CASSLLVGSYEQYF	TGTGCCAGCAGTCTCCTCGTCGGCTCCTACGAGCAGTACTTC
TRBJ2-7	once	TRBV19	TRBD1	CASSLGQGISYEQYF	TGTGCCAGTAGTCTGGGACAGGGTATCTCCTACGAGCAGTACTTC
TRBJ1-2	.	TRBV7-2	.	CASSFVEDSGYTF	TGTGCCAGCAGCTTCGTGGAAGACTCTGGCTACACCTTC
TRBJ1-1	.	TRBV6-4	TRBD1	CASSDTDRGTEAFF	TGTGCCAGCAGTGACACTGACAGGGGCACTGAAGCTTTCTTT
TRBJ2-2	.	TRBV19	TRBD1	CASSNWVGQGYTDTGELFF	TGTGCCAGTAGTAATTGGGTGGGACAGGGGTATACGGACACCGGGGAGCTGTTTTTT
TRBJ2-7	.	TRBV10-3	.	CAISEGSSYEQYF	TGTGCCATCAGTGAGGGTAGCTCCTACGAGCAGTACTTC
TRBJ1-5	.	TRBV5-5	.	CASSSKQGGQPQHF	TGTGCCAGCAGTTCCAAACAGGGTGGACAGCCCCAGCATTTT
TRBJ1-1	.	TRBV7-2	.	CASSTGHLGAFF	TGTGCCAGCAGCACAGGACACTTGGGGGCTTTCTTT
TRBJ1-2	.	TRBV27	.	CASRIKGHMPLSYTF	TGTGCCAGTCGAATTAAGGGGCACATGCCCCTAAGCTACACCTTC
TRBJ1-4	.	TRBV30	TRBD1	CAWSADRGGEKLFF	TGTGCCTGGAGTGCAGACAGGGGTGGTGAAAAACTGTTTTTT
TRBJ1-1	.	TRBV5-4	.	CASSFGGGGDTEAFF	TGTGCCAGCAGCTTTGGGGGGGGAGGGGACACTGAAGCTTTCTTT
TRBJ2-7	.	TRBV10-2	TRBD2	CATLGLAGVSYEQYF	TGCGCCACCTTAGGACTAGCGGGTGTCTCCTACGAGCAGTACTTC
TRBJ1-5	.	TRBV5-5	TRBD1	CASSWGQASNQPQHF	TGTGCCAGCAGCTGGGGACAGGCCAGCAATCAGCCCCAGCATTTT
TRBJ1-2	.	TRBV9	TRBD1	CASSLRQGNGYTF	TGTGCCAGCAGCCTTCGACAGGGGAATGGCTACACCTTC
TRBJ1-1	.	TRBV4-3	TRBD1	CASSHPGQGNTEAFF	TGCGCCAGCAGCCACCCGGGACAGGGGAACACTGAAGCTTTCTTT